The T cell receptor beta chain described here comes from a study of T-cell reconstitution after alpha-beta-depleted transplantation in children. V was pared by 3 bases and J by 4 bases, with 16 bases between. This CDR3 comprises 16 residues. This clonotype was found many times. Researchers prepared the TCRbeta library using unique molecular identifiers, the study reports. TCRdb re-called the PCR reads with MiXCR, one entry per CDR3 protein. This table has 350,000 to 500,000 distinct CDR3 sequences, 43% appearing once. Sequenced material: PBMCs, taken before TCRalphabeta/CD19-depleted stem cell transplant. The receptor comes from a girl aged 2 to 10 with aplastic anemia, due to receive a stem cell transplant. V and J are TRBV12-3 or TRBV12-4 and TRBJ2-4; possibly TRBD1 or TRBD2 for D (5 bases each). DNA of the CDR3: TGTGCCAGCAGTTTTTCCTGGGGGAATGGAAAAAACATTCAGTACTTC. Translation gives CASSFSWGNGKNIQYF.